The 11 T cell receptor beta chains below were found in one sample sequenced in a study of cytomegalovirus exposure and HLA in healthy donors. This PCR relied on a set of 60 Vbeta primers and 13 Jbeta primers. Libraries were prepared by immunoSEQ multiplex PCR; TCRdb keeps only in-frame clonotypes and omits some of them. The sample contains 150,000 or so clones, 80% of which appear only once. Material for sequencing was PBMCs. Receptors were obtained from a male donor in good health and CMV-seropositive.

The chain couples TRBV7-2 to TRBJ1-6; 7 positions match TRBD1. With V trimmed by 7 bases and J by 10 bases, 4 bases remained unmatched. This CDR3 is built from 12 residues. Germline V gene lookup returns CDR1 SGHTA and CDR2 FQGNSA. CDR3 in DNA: TGTGCCAGCACCCACAGGGGCTCACCCCTCCACTTT. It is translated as CASTHRGSPLHF.

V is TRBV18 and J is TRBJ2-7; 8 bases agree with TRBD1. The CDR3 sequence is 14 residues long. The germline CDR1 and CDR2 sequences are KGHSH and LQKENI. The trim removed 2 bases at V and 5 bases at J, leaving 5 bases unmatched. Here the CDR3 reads CASSPSGQGDEQYF. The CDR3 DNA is TGTGCCAGCTCACCATCAGGACAGGGCGACGAGCAGTACTTC.

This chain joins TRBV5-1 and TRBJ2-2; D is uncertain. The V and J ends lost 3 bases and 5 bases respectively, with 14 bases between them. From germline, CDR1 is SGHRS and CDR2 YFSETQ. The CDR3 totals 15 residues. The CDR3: CASSSSDGLTGELFF. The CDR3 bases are TGCGCCAGCAGCTCCTCTGATGGGCTTACCGGGGAGCTGTTTTTT.

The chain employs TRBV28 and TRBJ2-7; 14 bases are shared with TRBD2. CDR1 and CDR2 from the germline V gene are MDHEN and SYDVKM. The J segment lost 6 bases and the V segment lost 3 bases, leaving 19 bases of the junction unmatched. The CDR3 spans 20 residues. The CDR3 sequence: CASSFPQTSGRAPPRSEQYF. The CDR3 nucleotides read TGTGCCAGCAGTTTTCCCCAGACTAGCGGGAGGGCGCCCCCGAGGAGCGAGCAGTACTTC.

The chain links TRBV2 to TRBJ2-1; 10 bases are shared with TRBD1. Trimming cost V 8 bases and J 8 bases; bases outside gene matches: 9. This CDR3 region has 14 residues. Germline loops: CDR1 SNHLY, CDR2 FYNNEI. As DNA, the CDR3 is TGTGCCAGCCTGATCGGGACAGGGGTAGATGAGCAGTTCTTC. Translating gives CASLIGTGVDEQFF.

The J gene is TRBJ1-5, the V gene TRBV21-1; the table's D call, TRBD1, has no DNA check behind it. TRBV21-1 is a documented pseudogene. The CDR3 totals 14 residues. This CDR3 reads CASSSGTGRQPQHF. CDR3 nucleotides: TGTGCCAGCAGCTCCGGGACAGGGCGTCAGCCCCAGCATTTT.

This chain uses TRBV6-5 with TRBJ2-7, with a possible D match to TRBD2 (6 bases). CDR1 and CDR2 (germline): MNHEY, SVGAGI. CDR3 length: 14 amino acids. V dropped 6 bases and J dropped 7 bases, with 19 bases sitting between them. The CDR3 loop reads CASRSGTPAREQYF. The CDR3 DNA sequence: TGTGCCAGCAGATCCGGGACTCCGGCTCGAGAGCAGTACTTC.

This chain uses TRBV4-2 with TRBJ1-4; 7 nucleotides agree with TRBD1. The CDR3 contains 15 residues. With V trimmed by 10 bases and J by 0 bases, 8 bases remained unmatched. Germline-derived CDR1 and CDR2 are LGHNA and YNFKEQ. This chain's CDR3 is CATGQPWATNEKLFF. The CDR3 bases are TGTGCCACGGGACAGCCTTGGGCAACTAATGAAAAACTGTTTTTT.

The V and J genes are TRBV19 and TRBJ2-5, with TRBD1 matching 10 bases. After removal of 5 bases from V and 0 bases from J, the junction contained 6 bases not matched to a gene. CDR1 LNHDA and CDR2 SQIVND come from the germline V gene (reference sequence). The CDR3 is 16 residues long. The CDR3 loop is CASSPGQGTYQETQYF. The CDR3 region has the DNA TGTGCCAGTAGTCCGGGACAGGGGACGTACCAAGAGACCCAGTACTTC.

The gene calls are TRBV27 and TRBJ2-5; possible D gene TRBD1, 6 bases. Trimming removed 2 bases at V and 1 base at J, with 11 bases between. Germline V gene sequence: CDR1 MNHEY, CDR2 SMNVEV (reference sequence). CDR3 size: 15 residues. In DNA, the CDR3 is TGTGCCAGCAGTTTAACGTGGGGGCGCCAAGAGACCCAGTACTTC. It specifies CASSLTWGRQETQYF.

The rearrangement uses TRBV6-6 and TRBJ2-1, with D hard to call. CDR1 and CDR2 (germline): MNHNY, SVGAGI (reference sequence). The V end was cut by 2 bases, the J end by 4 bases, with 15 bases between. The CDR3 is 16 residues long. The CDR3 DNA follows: TGTGCCAGCAGTTACCCCTACAACCAGGATTACAATGAGCAGTTCTTC. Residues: CASSYPYNQDYNEQFF.